This T cell receptor beta chain emerged from a study of high-grade serous ovarian cancer treatment subgroups. V lost 8 bases and J 0 bases, leaving 14 bases between the germline ends. The CDR3 length is 14 residues. Germline V gene data show CDR1 as MNHEY and CDR2 as SMNVEV (reference sequence). Whole-study findings and limits: Tumors within one patient showed repertoire similarity of about 0.11 to 0.85. TCR clonal relatedness correlated positively with neoantigen level.

For this clone: Its antigen is undetermined.

Method: immunoSEQ multiplex PCR; TCRdb's copy keeps in-frame clones and lacks some. Of some 3,100 clones listed, around 63% are singletons. The tumor samples were collected prior to definitive surgery or chemotherapy. The J gene is TRBJ2-7, the V gene TRBV27; weak D call: TRBD2 (6 bases). The sequenced sample consisted of tumor tissue. This TCR was sampled from a human donor with high-grade serous ovarian cancer. CDR3 nucleotide sequence: TGTGCCAGCGGGTGGGGGGAGATCTCCTACGAGCAGTACTTC. Amino acids: CASGWGEISYEQYF.